This note documents a single T cell receptor (beta chain) sequence. The target antigen is unknown. An equimolar mix of two oligonucleotides served as the beta constant-region primer for TRBC1 and TRBC2. Nested alpha and beta constant-region primers with the SP2 primer drove four PCR rounds on ligated cDNA. TCRdb re-derived calls from the UMI-ligation and nested PCR reads in MiXCR, one entry per CDR3 protein. This table has 130,000 to 150,000 distinct CDR3 sequences, over 20% appearing once. This entry is derived from a study of naive and memory T cell subsets. CD4 T cells were positively selected, then CD8 T cells from the CD4-negative fraction. Study-wide results and limits: Activation and differentiation may alter RNA-based TCR counts. A few larger clonotypes appeared in naive repertoires, especially CD8, possibly memory cells re-expressing CD45RA.

Sequencing was carried out using naive CD4+ T cells from blood. The clonotype originates from a human donor in good health.

CDR3 amino acids: CSVGRGTSGYNEQFF. CDR3 nucleotide sequence: TGCAGCGTTGGGCGGGGGACTAGCGGTTACAATGAGCAGTTCTTC. V and J are TRBV29-1 and TRBJ2-1, with 11 bases lining up with TRBD2. This CDR3 contains 15 residues. Germline assignment: CDR1 SQVTM and CDR2 ANQGSEA. V was pared by 4 bases and J by 4 bases, with 6 bases of the junction left unmatched.